The 17 T cell receptor beta chains below come from one sample, sequenced in a study of regulatory T cells in long-lasting Graves disease. Sequencing libraries for TCR beta were prepared with iRepertoire HTBI primers and Arm-PCR of CDR3 regions. MiXCR, run by TCRdb on the multiplex PCR reads, gives a single entry per CDR3 protein. Among 400,000 to 500,000 distinct CDR3 sequences listed, around 23% were seen once. Time point of the sample: persistent/refractory GD, antithyroid drugs over 5 years with positive TRAb. With RNA extracted from PBMCs as input, the TCR library was made. The input for sequencing was peripheral blood mononuclear cells (PBMCs), taken when the disease was refractory, from a patient treated with antithyroid drugs. Receptor source: a female donor with Graves disease.

This clonotype was counted at least ten times. The rearrangement uses TRBV7-6 and TRBJ1-4, with 11 bases identical to TRBD1. Germline trimming cut 5 bases from V and 0 bases from J; bases unmatched to any gene: 2. CDR3 length equals 16 residues. Per germline, CDR1 SGHVS and CDR2 FNYEAQ. DNA for the CDR3: TGTGCCAGCAGCACGGGACAGGGGGCAACTAATGAAAAACTGTTTTTT. This codes for CASSTGQGATNEKLFF.

This chain links TRBV29-1 with TRBJ2-4; D is uncertain. Germline CDR1 reads SQVTM; CDR2 reads ANQGSEA. The CDR3 is 12 residues long. Trimming left V 0 bases short and J 9 bases short, with 9 bases between. The CDR3 protein is CSVEDLNSIQYF. The CDR3 DNA follows: TGCAGCGTTGAAGATCTTAATTCCATTCAGTACTTC.

There are a few counts of this clonotype. This sequence joins TRBV28 and TRBJ2-7; no clear D. V lost 2 bases and J 0 bases, leaving 11 bases between the germline ends. This CDR3 has 15 residues. In germline, CDR1 is MDHEN, CDR2 SYDVKM. The CDR3 loop is CASSLPPLHSYEQYF. The CDR3, as DNA: TGTGCCAGCAGTTTACCTCCCTTACACTCCTACGAGCAGTACTTC.

Many counts were recorded for this clonotype. V and J are TRBV2 and TRBJ1-5; D may be TRBD1 (5 bases). From germline, CDR1 is SNHLY and CDR2 FYNNEI. Trimming left V 8 bases short and J 4 bases short, with 15 bases between. The CDR3 is made up of 14 amino acids. As DNA, the CDR3 is TGTGCCAGCGAGGCCCTTGGGGCAAATCAGCCCCAGCATTTT. Translation: CASEALGANQPQHF.

At least ten counts were recorded for this clonotype. V is TRBV28 and J is TRBJ1-5, with 8 positions matching TRBD1. This CDR3 has 15 amino acids. Germline V CDR1 and CDR2: MDHEN, SYDVKM. V shed 5 bases and J 4 bases; nucleotides not matched to a gene: 7. The CDR3 protein is CASSTSGTGNQPQHF. In nucleotides, the CDR3 is TGTGCCAGCAGTACCTCCGGGACAGGTAATCAGCCCCAGCATTTT. The full variable domain, completed using reference TRBV28 and TRBJ1-5, is DVKVTQSSRYLVKRTGEKVFLECVQDMDHENMFWYRQDPGLGLRLIYFSYDVKMKEKGDIPEGYSVSREKKERFSLILESASTNQTSMYLCASSTSGTGNQPQHFGDGTRLSIL.

This clonotype was counted a few times. The CDR3: CASSDIPDTFYEQYF. For the CDR3, the DNA is TGTGCCAGCAGTGATATCCCGGACACTTTCTACGAGCAGTACTTC. The chain is built from TRBV6-1 and TRBJ2-7; D is possibly TRBD1 (5 bases). From germline, CDR1 is MNHNS and CDR2 SASEGT. This CDR3 region has 15 residues. V shed 3 bases and J shed 3 bases, with 15 bases lying between them.

Regarding this clonotype: This may arise from a read error, as a much more abundant clone is one base away. J is TRBJ1-1 and V is TRBV6-5; the D gene is possibly TRBD1 (6 bases). Trimming took 4 bases from V and 11 from J, leaving 17 bases between them. Looked up from germline, CDR1 is MNHEY and CDR2 is SVGAGI. This CDR3 comprises 13 residues. The CDR3: CASSSIGGRWAFF. In DNA, the CDR3 is TGTGCCAGCAGTTCGATTGGGGGGCGCTGGGCTTTCTTT.

This clonotype was detected ten times or more. This sequence joins TRBV15 and TRBJ2-7; tentative D call: TRBD2 (6 bases). With 5 bases removed from V and 5 bases from J, the gap between germline ends came to 16 bases. This CDR3 has 14 residues. CDR1 LNHNV and CDR2 YYDKDF come from the germline V gene (reference sequence). The CDR3, as DNA: TGTGCCACCAGCCCCCGGCGGGACGGGCACGAGCAGTACTTC. It is translated as CATSPRRDGHEQYF.

The V and J genes are TRBV18 and TRBJ2-7; D not resolved. V was clipped by 2 bases and J by 1 base, with 15 bases between them. The CDR3 spans 16 residues. Germline assignment: CDR1 KGHSH and CDR2 LQKENI. In DNA, the CDR3 is TGTGCCAGCTCACCAGCCGTACGTTCCCCATCCTACGAGCAGTACTTC. This codes for CASSPAVRSPSYEQYF.

This clonotype has a count of ten or more. The V and J genes are TRBV13 and TRBJ2-5; 7 positions match TRBD2. Losses at the gene ends were 0 bases for V and 5 bases for J; bases not matched to a gene: 6. This CDR3 comprises 15 residues. Germline V CDR1 and CDR2: PRHDT, FYEKMQ (reference sequence). In nucleotides, the CDR3 is TGTGCCAGCAGCTTAGGCCTAAGCGGGACCGAGACCCAGTACTTC. The encoded protein is CASSLGLSGTETQYF.

This clonotype was counted many times. This sequence joins TRBV2 and TRBJ1-2; no definite D call. The germline CDR1 and CDR2 sequences are SNHLY and FYNNEI. The length of the CDR3 is 11 residues. This CDR3 is CAVVDLYGYTF. As DNA, the CDR3 is TGTGCAGTTGTGGATCTCTATGGCTACACCTTC.

This clonotype was observed at least ten times. The chain employs TRBV28 and TRBJ2-4; D remains unclear. This CDR3 is 15 amino acids long. Trimming took 5 bases from V and 0 from J, leaving 11 bases between them. Germline values: CDR1 MDHEN, CDR2 SYDVKM. This CDR3 is CASSPTKIAKNIQYF. For the CDR3, the DNA is TGTGCCAGCAGTCCCACCAAAATAGCCAAAAACATTCAGTACTTC.

This clonotype turned up a few times. CDR3 nucleotide sequence: TGTGCCAGCCGGTCCGGGCTGAACACCGGGGAGCTGTTTTTT. Amino acid sequence: CASRSGLNTGELFF. This chain connects TRBV6-1 to TRBJ2-2; D not certain. There are 14 residues in the CDR3. The V and J ends lost 8 bases and 1 base respectively, with 11 bases between them. The V gene's germline CDR1 is MNHNS and CDR2 SASEGT.

The chain combines TRBV7-9 with TRBJ2-5; 9 bases fit TRBD1. Germline V gene sequence: CDR1 SEHNR, CDR2 FQNEAQ (reference sequence). Trimming removed 6 bases from V and 6 bases from J; junction bases left unmatched: 14. The CDR3 is 16 amino acids. CDR3 DNA: TGTGCCAGCAGTTTAACCGGGACAGGGACCTCCAAGACCCAGTACTTC. Its protein product is CASSLTGTGTSKTQYF.

The V and J genes are TRBV6-1 and TRBJ1-5, with D unclear. The CDR3 is 13 residues long. Germline CDR1 MNHNS, CDR2 SASEGT. The V end was cut by 6 bases, the J end by 6 bases, with 12 bases between. The CDR3 loop reads CASSPGLAQPQHF. DNA for the CDR3: TGTGCCAGCAGCCCCGGGTTAGCTCAGCCCCAGCATTTT.

This clonotype occurred many times. The chain has TRBV5-1 and TRBJ1-4; 10 bases line up with TRBD1. V trimming: 4 bases; J trimming: 7 bases; junction bases outside the gene matches: 7. The CDR3 is made up of 15 amino acids. CDR1 and CDR2 from the germline V gene are SGHRS and YFSETQ. The CDR3 DNA reads TGCGCCAGCAGCGTCGGACAGGGGGGTGGTGAAAAACTGTTTTTT. Translated, it gives CASSVGQGGGEKLFF.

This clonotype was recorded at least ten times. This chain connects TRBV7-9 to TRBJ1-4; D gene unclear. The CDR3 has 17 residues. The germline V and J ends were trimmed by 2 bases and 5 bases, with 18 bases remaining between them. Germline V gives CDR1 SEHNR, CDR2 FQNEAQ (reference sequence). Written as DNA, the CDR3 is TGTGCCAGCAGCTTATCGGTGGTGGGCACTATGAATGAAAAACTGTTTTTT. Its translation: CASSLSVVGTMNEKLFF.